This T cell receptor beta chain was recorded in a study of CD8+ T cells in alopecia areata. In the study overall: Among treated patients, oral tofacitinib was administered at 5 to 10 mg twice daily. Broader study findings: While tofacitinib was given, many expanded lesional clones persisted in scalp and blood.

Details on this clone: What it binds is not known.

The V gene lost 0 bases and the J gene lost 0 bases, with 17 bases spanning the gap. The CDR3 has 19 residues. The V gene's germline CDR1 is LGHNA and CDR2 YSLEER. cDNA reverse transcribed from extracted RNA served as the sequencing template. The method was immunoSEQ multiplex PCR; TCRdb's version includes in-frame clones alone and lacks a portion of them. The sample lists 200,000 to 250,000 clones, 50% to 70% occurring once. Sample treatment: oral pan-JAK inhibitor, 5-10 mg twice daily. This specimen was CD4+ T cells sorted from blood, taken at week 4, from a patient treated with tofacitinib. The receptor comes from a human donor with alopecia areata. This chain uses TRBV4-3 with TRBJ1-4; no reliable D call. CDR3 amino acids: CASSQDTSSADATNEKLFF. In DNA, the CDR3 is TGCGCCAGCAGCCAAGATACAAGTTCGGCAGATGCAACTAATGAAAAACTGTTTTTT.